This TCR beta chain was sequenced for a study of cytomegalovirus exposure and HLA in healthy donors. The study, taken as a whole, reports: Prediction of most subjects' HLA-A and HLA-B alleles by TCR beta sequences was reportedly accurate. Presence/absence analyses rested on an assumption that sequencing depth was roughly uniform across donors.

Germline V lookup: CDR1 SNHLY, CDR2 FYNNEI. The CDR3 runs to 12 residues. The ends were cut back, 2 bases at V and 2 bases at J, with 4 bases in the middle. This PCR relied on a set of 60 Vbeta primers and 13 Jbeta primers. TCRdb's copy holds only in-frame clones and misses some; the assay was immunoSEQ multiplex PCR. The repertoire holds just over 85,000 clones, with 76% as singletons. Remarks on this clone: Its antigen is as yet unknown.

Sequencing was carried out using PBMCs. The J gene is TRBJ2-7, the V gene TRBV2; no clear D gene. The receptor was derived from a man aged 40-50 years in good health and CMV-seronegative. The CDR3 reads CASSEFTYEQYF. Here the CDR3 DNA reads TGTGCCAGCAGTGAATTCACCTACGAGCAGTACTTC. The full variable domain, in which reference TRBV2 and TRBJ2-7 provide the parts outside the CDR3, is EPEVTQTPSHQVTQMGQEVILRCVPISNHLYFYWYRQILGQKVEFLVSFYNNEISEKSEIFDDQFSVERPDGSNFTLKIRSTKLEDSAMYFCASSEFTYEQYFGPGTRLTVT.